This T cell receptor beta chain was recorded in a study of cytomegalovirus exposure and HLA in healthy donors. The PCR used 60 Vbeta and 13 Jbeta primers. TCRdb's copy holds only in-frame clones and misses some; the assay was immunoSEQ multiplex PCR. The sample carries 100,000 or so clones, more than 70% recorded once. Germline lookup yields CDR1 LNHDA and CDR2 SQIVND (reference sequence). This CDR3 is built from 15 residues. V lost 2 bases and J 5 bases, leaving 13 bases between the germline ends. The TCR was taken from a man aged 25-45 years in good health and CMV-seronegative. The sample consisted of PBMCs. The chain recombines TRBV19 with TRBJ1-5; D not certain. The CDR3 bases are TGTGCCAGTAGTATAAAGGTGTCCGCGGATCAGCCCCAGCATTTT. Encoded protein: CASSIKVSADQPQHF. Full variable domain (rest looked up from reference TRBV19 and TRBJ1-5): DGGITQSPKYLFRKEGQNVTLSCEQNLNHDAMYWYRQDPGQGLRLIYYSQIVNDFQKGDIAEGYSVSREKKESFPLTVTSAQKNPTAFYLCASSIKVSADQPQHFGDGTRLSIL.